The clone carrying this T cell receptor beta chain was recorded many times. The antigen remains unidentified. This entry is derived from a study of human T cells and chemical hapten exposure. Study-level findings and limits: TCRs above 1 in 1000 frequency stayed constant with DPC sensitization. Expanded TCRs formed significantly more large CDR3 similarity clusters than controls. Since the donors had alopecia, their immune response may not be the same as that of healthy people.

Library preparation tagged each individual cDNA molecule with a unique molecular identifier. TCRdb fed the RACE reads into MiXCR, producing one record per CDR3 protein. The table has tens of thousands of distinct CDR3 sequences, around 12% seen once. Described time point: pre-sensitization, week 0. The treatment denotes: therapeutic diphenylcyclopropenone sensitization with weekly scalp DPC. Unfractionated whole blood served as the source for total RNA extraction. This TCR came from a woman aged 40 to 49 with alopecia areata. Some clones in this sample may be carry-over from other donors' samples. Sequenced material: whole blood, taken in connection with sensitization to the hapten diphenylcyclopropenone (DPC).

The CDR3 nucleotides are TGTGCCAGCAGCCTGGGCCCTAACACCGGGGAGCTGTTTTTT. It yields the protein CASSLGPNTGELFF. This rearrangement joins TRBV11-3 to TRBJ2-2; D call uncertain. From germline, CDR1 is SGHNT and CDR2 YENEEA. The CDR3 has 14 residues. Trimming removed 5 bases at V and 2 bases at J, with 9 bases between.